The source of this T cell receptor beta chain is a study of cytomegalovirus exposure and HLA in healthy donors. Findings of the study overall: Researchers reported in a later analysis that a missense DCLRE1C variant was tied to TCR beta V- and J-gene trimming.

The PCR had 60 Vbeta and 13 Jbeta primers. Generated by immunoSEQ multiplex PCR, the TCRdb table keeps only in-frame clones and is missing some. The sample consists of about 240,000 clones, approximately 82% of them appearing once. Of note for this clone: What it recognizes is unknown.

The sequencing sample was made of PBMCs. The sequence derives from a woman between 55 and 75 years old in good health and CMV-seropositive.

This CDR3 reads CASSQYRVPGELFF. CDR3 in DNA: TGTGCCAGCAGTCAATACAGGGTTCCCGGGGAGCTGTTTTTT. This chain links TRBV2 with TRBJ2-2, with a weak D call TRBD1 (6 bases). CDR1 and CDR2 from the germline V gene are SNHLY and FYNNEI. The CDR3 loop spans 14 amino acids. The V end lost 5 bases, the J end lost 6 bases, and 13 bases lay between the germline ends.